This is a list of T cell receptor beta chains from one sample in a study of beta chain features in type 1 diabetes. Using immunoSEQ multiplex PCR, the repertoire was profiled, and TCRdb retains in-frame clones only, with some absent. The table records over 150,000 clones, approximately 7.8% of them present only once. The sample comprised central memory CD4+ T cells from blood. Source of these receptors: a woman in her thirties or forties with type 1 diabetes. Each CDR3 is given with its conserved first and last residue. The order of the fields is clone size, D gene, V gene, J gene, CDR3 DNA, CDR3 protein. A D gene is named only where the DNA matches it firmly. Rows give clone size only sometimes, using once, few, many, or a class for an expanded clone.

clone_size: .; d_call: TRBD1; v_call: TRBV7-2; j_call: TRBJ2-1; cdr3_nt: TGTGCCAGCAGCTTAGAGGGGACAGGGTATAACAATGAGCAGTTCTTC; cdr3_aa: CASSLEGTGYNNEQFF
clone_size: few; d_call: .; v_call: TRBV28; j_call: TRBJ1-2; cdr3_nt: TGTGCCAGCCAGGGTAACTTCTATGGCTACACCTTC; cdr3_aa: CASQGNFYGYTF
clone_size: .; d_call: .; v_call: TRBV6-4; j_call: TRBJ2-3; cdr3_nt: TGTGCCAGCAGGGGAGGGACAGGCCACACAGATACGCAGTATTTT; cdr3_aa: CASRGGTGHTDTQYF
clone_size: .; d_call: TRBD1; v_call: TRBV5-4; j_call: TRBJ2-3; cdr3_nt: TGTGCCAGCGGGGACGGGACAGGGTTTAGGTCAGATACGCAGTATTTT; cdr3_aa: CASGDGTGFRSDTQYF
clone_size: .; d_call: TRBD2; v_call: TRBV7-3; j_call: TRBJ2-7; cdr3_nt: TGTGCCAGCAGCTTGGGAGGGCCAGGCGACGAGCAGTACTTC; cdr3_aa: CASSLGGPGDEQYF
clone_size: few; d_call: .; v_call: TRBV28; j_call: TRBJ2-1; cdr3_nt: TGTGCCAGCATTAACGGCAGGGGCTATGAGCAGTTCTTC; cdr3_aa: CASINGRGYEQFF
clone_size: .; d_call: .; v_call: TRBV7-9; j_call: TRBJ2-6; cdr3_nt: TGTGCCAGCAGCCCGGACAGACCCTCTGGGGCCAACGTCCTGACTTTC; cdr3_aa: CASSPDRPSGANVLTF
clone_size: .; d_call: TRBD2; v_call: TRBV5-1; j_call: TRBJ2-7; cdr3_nt: TGCGCCAGCAGCTTGATTAGCGGGGGCAACTACGAGCAGTACTTC; cdr3_aa: CASSLISGGNYEQYF
clone_size: many; d_call: .; v_call: TRBV29-1; j_call: TRBJ1-2; cdr3_nt: TGCAGCGTTGAGGTCCTTCTGGGCTACGGGGATTGGAGCTACACCTTC; cdr3_aa: CSVEVLLGYGDWSYTF
clone_size: few; d_call: .; v_call: TRBV30; j_call: TRBJ2-5; cdr3_nt: TGTGCCTGCGCCGGCAGGGAGACCCAGTACTTC; cdr3_aa: CACAGRETQYF
clone_size: .; d_call: TRBD2; v_call: TRBV4-3; j_call: TRBJ2-5; cdr3_nt: TGCGCCAGCAGCCAAGGACTAGCGGGGGGGCCAAGGCAAGAGACCCAGTACTTC; cdr3_aa: CASSQGLAGGPRQETQYF
clone_size: .; d_call: TRBD2; v_call: TRBV6-1; j_call: TRBJ2-1; cdr3_nt: TGTGCCAGCGTGACTAGCGGGCGGAATGAGCAGTTCTTC; cdr3_aa: CASVTSGRNEQFF
clone_size: .; d_call: TRBD1; v_call: TRBV5-1; j_call: TRBJ2-3; cdr3_nt: TGCGCCAGCAGCCCCGGGACAGGAGCAGATACGCAGTATTTT; cdr3_aa: CASSPGTGADTQYF
clone_size: .; d_call: TRBD1; v_call: TRBV5-1; j_call: TRBJ1-1; cdr3_nt: TGCGCCAGCAGCTTGGGGGACAGTGGATTCACTGAAGCTTTCTTT; cdr3_aa: CASSLGDSGFTEAFF
clone_size: .; d_call: .; v_call: TRBV9; j_call: TRBJ2-1; cdr3_nt: TGTGCCAGCAGCGTAGTTGGGGCAGGAGATGAGCAGTTCTTC; cdr3_aa: CASSVVGAGDEQFF
clone_size: .; d_call: .; v_call: TRBV5-4; j_call: TRBJ1-2; cdr3_nt: TGTGCCAGCAGCTTGGAACGGGAAGAGCTGGGCGGCTACACCTTC; cdr3_aa: CASSLEREELGGYTF
clone_size: .; d_call: TRBD1; v_call: TRBV5-1; j_call: TRBJ2-7; cdr3_nt: TGCGCCAGCAGCCTGCCGGGACAGGGTGCCCACGAGCAGTACTTC; cdr3_aa: CASSLPGQGAHEQYF
clone_size: .; d_call: TRBD2; v_call: TRBV28; j_call: TRBJ2-5; cdr3_nt: TGTGCCAGCAGTCCCCGGACTAGCGGGAGCCAGACCCAGTACTTC; cdr3_aa: CASSPRTSGSQTQYF
clone_size: .; d_call: .; v_call: TRBV15; j_call: TRBJ1-1; cdr3_nt: TGTGCCACCAGCAGAGATCTCGGCAGACCCGTAAGCGACACTGAAGCTTTCTTT; cdr3_aa: CATSRDLGRPVSDTEAFF
clone_size: .; d_call: .; v_call: TRBV28; j_call: TRBJ2-1; cdr3_nt: TGTGCCAGCACCAGAGGAGGGGGCGCTTACAATGAGCAGTTCTTC; cdr3_aa: CASTRGGGAYNEQFF
clone_size: .; d_call: TRBD1; v_call: TRBV13; j_call: TRBJ2-7; cdr3_nt: TGTGCCAGCAGCCCCCGACAGGGGGGGACCTACGAGCAGTACTTC; cdr3_aa: CASSPRQGGTYEQYF
clone_size: .; d_call: .; v_call: TRBV21-1; j_call: TRBJ2-4; cdr3_nt: TGTGCCAGCAGCAGCAACAGGGGGCTAGCCAAAAACATTCAGTACTTC; cdr3_aa: CASSSNRGLAKNIQYF
clone_size: few; d_call: .; v_call: TRBV4-3; j_call: TRBJ1-5; cdr3_nt: TGCGCCAGCAGCCAAGATATAAGACAAGGTCGGAATCAGCCCCAGCATTTT; cdr3_aa: CASSQDIRQGRNQPQHF
clone_size: many; d_call: TRBD1; v_call: TRBV7-9; j_call: TRBJ1-1; cdr3_nt: TGTGCCAGCAGCCTTTTCAGGGGACAGGGCACTGAAGCTTTCTTT; cdr3_aa: CASSLFRGQGTEAFF
clone_size: few; d_call: TRBD1; v_call: TRBV4-1; j_call: TRBJ1-4; cdr3_nt: TGCGCCAGCAGGACCGGGGACAGGGGGGAAAAACTGTTTTTT; cdr3_aa: CASRTGDRGEKLFF
clone_size: .; d_call: .; v_call: TRBV4-3; j_call: TRBJ1-2; cdr3_nt: TGCGCCAGCAGCCAAGATAGGACAGCTGATGGCTACACCTTC; cdr3_aa: CASSQDRTADGYTF
clone_size: few; d_call: TRBD2; v_call: TRBV10-3; j_call: TRBJ2-3; cdr3_nt: TGTGCCATCAGTGACCGGACTAGCGGTGATACGCAGTATTTT; cdr3_aa: CAISDRTSGDTQYF
clone_size: many; d_call: .; v_call: TRBV21-1; j_call: TRBJ1-2; cdr3_nt: TGTGCCAGCAGCTCGGACTATGGCTACACCTTC; cdr3_aa: CASSSDYGYTF
clone_size: .; d_call: TRBD1; v_call: TRBV6-1; j_call: TRBJ1-2; cdr3_nt: TGTGCCAGCAATCAAGACAGGGACGAGGGCTACACCTTC; cdr3_aa: CASNQDRDEGYTF
clone_size: .; d_call: TRBD2; v_call: TRBV5-4; j_call: TRBJ2-1; cdr3_nt: TGTGCCAGCAGCTTGGCGGGGGGTATTAATGAGCAGTTCTTC; cdr3_aa: CASSLAGGINEQFF
clone_size: .; d_call: .; v_call: TRBV7-9; j_call: TRBJ2-3; cdr3_nt: TGTGCCAGCAGCTTGCAGGCCACAGATACGCAGTATTTT; cdr3_aa: CASSLQATDTQYF
clone_size: few; d_call: TRBD1; v_call: TRBV11-2; j_call: TRBJ1-1; cdr3_nt: TGTGCCAGCAGCCCTGGGACAGGTATTGAAGCTTTCTTT; cdr3_aa: CASSPGTGIEAFF
clone_size: few; d_call: .; v_call: TRBV27; j_call: TRBJ1-6; cdr3_nt: TGTGCCAGCAGTCAACAGGGATGGAATTCACCCCTCCACTTT; cdr3_aa: CASSQQGWNSPLHF
clone_size: .; d_call: .; v_call: TRBV4-3; j_call: TRBJ1-3; cdr3_nt: TGCGCCAGCAGCCAAGATCCGCCAGGGCCTGGAAACACCATATATTTT; cdr3_aa: CASSQDPPGPGNTIYF
clone_size: .; d_call: .; v_call: TRBV18; j_call: TRBJ1-2; cdr3_nt: TGTGCCAGCTCCGGTCCAGGGGACTATGGCTACACCTTC; cdr3_aa: CASSGPGDYGYTF